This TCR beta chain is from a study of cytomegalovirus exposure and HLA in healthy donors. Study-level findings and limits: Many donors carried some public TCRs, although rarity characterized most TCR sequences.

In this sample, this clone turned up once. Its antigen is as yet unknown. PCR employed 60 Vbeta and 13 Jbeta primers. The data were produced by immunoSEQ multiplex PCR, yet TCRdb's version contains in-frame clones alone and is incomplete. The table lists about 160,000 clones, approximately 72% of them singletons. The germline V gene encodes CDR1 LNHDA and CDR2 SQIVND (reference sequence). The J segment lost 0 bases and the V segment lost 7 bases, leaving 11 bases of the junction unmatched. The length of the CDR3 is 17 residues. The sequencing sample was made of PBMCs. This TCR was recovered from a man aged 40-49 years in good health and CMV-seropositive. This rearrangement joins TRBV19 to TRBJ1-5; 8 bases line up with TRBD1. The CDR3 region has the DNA TGTGCCAGTAAGGGCAAGGGACAGGCCCTTAGCAATCAGCCCCAGCATTTT. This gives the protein CASKGKGQALSNQPQHF.